Below, 18 T cell receptor beta chains from the same sample are listed, as sequenced in a study of shared clonotypes between healthy human individuals. Clones were read by immunoSEQ multiplex PCR, and TCRdb kept only the in-frame ones, dropping some. The sample carries roughly 1,500,000 clones, approximately 98.5% recorded once. Sequencing was done on a sample of naive CD4+ T cells sorted from blood. Subset of the sample: CD45RA+ positively selected. The receptors were sampled from a young man in good health.

The V gene is TRBV10-3, the J gene TRBJ2-7; tentative D call: TRBD2 (5 bases). The CDR3 is 12 amino acids. Between the trimmed V and J ends, which lost 3 bases and 6 bases, there was a span of 9 bases. The germline V gene encodes CDR1 ENHRY and CDR2 SYGVKD. The CDR3 region has the DNA TGTGCCATCAGTGACCGGGATTCCGAGCAGTACTTC. This translates into CAISDRDSEQYF.

The V and J genes are TRBV7-9 and TRBJ2-3, with D unresolved. The CDR3 runs 15 residues. V dropped 5 bases and J dropped 0 bases, with 12 bases sitting between them. Looked up from germline, CDR1 is SEHNR and CDR2 is FQNEAQ (reference sequence). As DNA, the CDR3 is TGTGCCAGCAGCCGGAGTGGGCATAGCACAGATACGCAGTATTTT. This gives the protein CASSRSGHSTDTQYF.

The V gene is TRBV6-4, the J gene TRBJ2-3, with a possible D match to TRBD2 (6 bases). Trimming pared 1 base from V and 2 bases from J, leaving 10 bases between. Germline V gene data show CDR1 as MRHNA and CDR2 as SNTAGT. The CDR3 consists of 15 residues. The CDR3 bases are TGTGCCAGCAGTGACTTCGGGACTCCCACAGATACGCAGTATTTT. Translation gives CASSDFGTPTDTQYF.

The count of this clone is one. The chain links TRBV29-1 to TRBJ2-1, with 8 bases aligning to TRBD1. The V and J ends lost 7 bases and 9 bases, in that order; junction bases with no gene match: 5. The CDR3 runs to 11 residues. Germline V lookup: CDR1 SQVTM, CDR2 ANQGSEA. CDR3 protein: CSGQGSVEQFF. DNA for the CDR3: TGCAGCGGACAGGGGTCTGTTGAGCAGTTCTTC.

Concerning this clone: At the DNA level, this CDR3 is encoded by other sequences in the same sample as well. CDR3 in DNA: TGCGCCAGCAGCCTTCTAGAGTTACGGGAGCAGTACTTC. It codes for CASSLLELREQYF. This chain connects TRBV5-1 to TRBJ2-7; D is ambiguous. CDR1 is SGHRS and CDR2 is YFSETQ in the germline V gene. The CDR3 is 13 amino acids. V was clipped by 4 bases and J by 7 bases, with 15 bases between them.

The chain couples TRBV6-5 to TRBJ2-7, with D unresolved. CDR1 and CDR2 (germline): MNHEY, SVGAGI. Trimming removed 6 bases at V and 7 bases at J, with 22 bases between. CDR3 size: 15 residues. CDR3 region: CASSPSWAFLDEQYF. The CDR3 DNA reads as TGTGCCAGCAGCCCCAGTTGGGCCTTTCTAGATGAGCAGTACTTC.

CDR3 amino acids: CASSLGNRFGVPTGELFF. The CDR3 coding sequence is TGTGCCAGCAGCTTGGGGAATAGGTTTGGAGTACCCACCGGGGAGCTGTTTTTT. The rearrangement links TRBV5-8 to TRBJ2-2; no clear D. Trimming shortened V by 0 bases and J by 4 bases, and 19 bases separated the two germline ends. The CDR3 is 18 residues long. Germline V gene lookup returns CDR1 SGHTS and CDR2 YDEGEE.

This chain connects TRBV14 to TRBJ2-1; D gene uncertain. This CDR3 spans 16 amino acids. Trimming pared 1 base from V and 6 bases from J, leaving 16 bases between. Germline values: CDR1 SGHDN, CDR2 FVKESK. The CDR3, as DNA: TGTGCCAGCAGCCAAGCCGGACGTCCAAGGTCCAATGAGCAGTTCTTC. This translates into CASSQAGRPRSNEQFF.

This chain joins TRBV15 and TRBJ2-1, with D perhaps TRBD2 (5 bases). The CDR3 contains 14 residues. Germline loops: CDR1 LNHNV, CDR2 YYDKDF (reference sequence). Trimming removed 6 bases at V and 10 bases at J, with 19 bases between. In nucleotides, the CDR3 is TGTGCCACCAGAGAAAGAGTCGGGGTTCCCGAGCAGTTCTTC. This translates into CATRERVGVPEQFF.

This chain links TRBV7-6 with TRBJ2-7, with D perhaps matching TRBD2 (6 bases). This CDR3 is 14 amino acids long. Per the germline V gene, CDR1 is SGHVS and CDR2 is FNYEAQ. Between the trimmed V and J ends, which lost 5 bases and 0 bases, there was a span of 11 bases. The CDR3 is CASSPPGLSYEQYF. As DNA, the CDR3 is TGTGCCAGCAGCCCACCGGGACTCTCCTACGAGCAGTACTTC.

This clone was seen only once. This chain links TRBV9 with TRBJ2-1; 13 bases agree with TRBD2. Germline V lookup: CDR1 SGDLS, CDR2 YYNGEE. This CDR3 contains 17 residues. Losses at the gene ends were 0 bases for V and 5 bases for J; bases not matched to a gene: 5. The CDR3 sequence: CASSVAGGLAGDNEQFF. The CDR3 DNA reads as TGTGCCAGCAGCGTAGCAGGAGGACTAGCGGGGGACAATGAGCAGTTCTTC. The variable domain in full, with the rest retrieved from reference TRBV9 and TRBJ2-1, is DSGVTQTPKHLITATGQRVTLRCSPRSGDLSVYWYQQSLDQGLQFLIQYYNGEERAKGNILERFSAQQFPDLHSELNLSSLELGDSALYFCASSVAGGLAGDNEQFFGPGTRLTVL.

This chain links TRBV4-2 with TRBJ2-2, with TRBD2 matching 8 bases. The V gene end was trimmed by 0 bases and the J gene end by 3 bases; junction bases not matched to a gene: 9. Germline lookup yields CDR1 LGHNA and CDR2 YNFKEQ. The CDR3 sequence is 18 residues long. The CDR3 here is CASSQDRRGALDTGELFF. The CDR3 nucleotides are TGTGCCAGCAGCCAAGATAGGCGGGGGGCCTTAGACACCGGGGAGCTGTTTTTT.

This chain links TRBV18 with TRBJ1-2, with 9 positions matching TRBD1. CDR1 and CDR2 from the germline V gene are KGHSH and LQKENI. The CDR3 loop spans 14 amino acids. V lost 7 bases and J lost 8; bases outside the gene matches: 11. The CDR3 DNA reads as TGTGCCAGCTACGAGGGACAGGGCACGTGGGGCTACACCTTC. This encodes CASYEGQGTWGYTF.

The chain recombines TRBV5-3 with TRBJ2-1; perhaps TRBD2 as D (6 bases). TRBV5-3 is designated an ORF whose function remains uncertain. Trimming left V 7 bases short and J 3 bases short, with 20 bases between. There are 16 residues in the CDR3. For the CDR3, the DNA is TGTGCCAGACGTAGCGGTCCTAGACCACTCTACAATGAGCAGTTCTTC. It specifies CARRSGPRPLYNEQFF.

This rearrangement joins TRBV5-1 to TRBJ2-1, with D tentatively TRBD1 or TRBD2 (6 bases each). The V end was cut by 3 bases, the J end by 0 bases, with 28 bases between. Germline-derived CDR1 and CDR2 are SGHRS and YFSETQ. The CDR3 totals 21 residues. The CDR3 DNA follows: TGCGCCAGCAGCTCCCCCGTTACAGGGCGCCCCGGGAGTTACTCCTACAATGAGCAGTTCTTC. This encodes CASSSPVTGRPGSYSYNEQFF.

The chain links TRBV9 to TRBJ2-1; TRBD2 agrees at 12 bases. Trimming removed 4 bases from V and 9 bases from J; junction bases left unmatched: 8. This CDR3 region has 15 residues. Germline assignment: CDR1 SGDLS and CDR2 YYNGEE. CDR3 DNA sequence: TGTGCCAGCAGCAAAGGGACTAGCGGGCCGGCTGAGCAGTTCTTC. This sequence encodes CASSKGTSGPAEQFF.

The rearrangement joins TRBV18 to TRBJ1-2, with 9 bases aligning to TRBD1. The germline CDR1 and CDR2 sequences are KGHSH and LQKENI. There are 17 residues in the CDR3. V was clipped by 5 bases and J by 2 bases; unmatched bases: 12. CDR3 loop: CASSSLSGTGRNYGYTF. Here the CDR3 DNA reads TGTGCCAGCTCATCTCTATCCGGGACAGGGAGAAACTATGGCTACACCTTC. The full variable domain, completed using reference TRBV18 and TRBJ1-2, is NAGVMQNPRHLVRRRGQEARLRCSPMKGHSHVYWYRQLPEEGLKFMVYLQKENIIDESGMPKERFSAEFPKEGPSILRIQQVVRGDSAAYFCASSSLSGTGRNYGYTFGSGTRLTVV.

The chain employs TRBV6-5 and TRBJ2-7; the D gene could be TRBD1 or TRBD2 (6 bases each). The germline CDR1 and CDR2 sequences are MNHEY and SVGAGI. The CDR3 contains 15 residues. V was cut by 8 bases and J by 0 bases, with 17 bases left in between. CDR3 protein: CASGSAGHYSYEQYF. The CDR3 bases are TGTGCCAGCGGAAGCGCGGGACATTACTCCTACGAGCAGTACTTC.